This T cell receptor (beta chain) is drawn from a study of blood T cells in healthy people across ages. Alongside a J-beta primer mix, a sample-barcoded 5' primer served in a second PCR lasting about 6 to 11 cycles. Each cDNA molecule carried a tag from a template-switch adaptor that contained 12 random nucleotides. TCRdb independently ran MiXCR on the 5' RACE reads; one entry per CDR3 protein. The sample has fewer than 900,000 distinct CDR3 sequences; around 49% are singletons. The CDR3 has 12 residues. The ends lost 5 bases at V and 10 bases at J; junction bases unmatched: 3. Germline-derived CDR1 and CDR2 are SEHNR and FQNEAQ (reference sequence). Drawn from each donor were about 9 milliliters of peripheral blood. Study results and caveats: Diversity was estimated from one million T cells, and these estimates were considered underestimates.

A note on this clonotype: The target antigen is unknown.

The chain couples TRBV7-9 to TRBJ2-1; 9 positions match TRBD2. Sequenced input: blood. This clonotype was obtained from a woman in her fifties or sixties in good health. As DNA, the CDR3 is TGTGCCAGCAGCCCCCTAGCGGGAGAGCAGTTCTTC. Protein: CASSPLAGEQFF.